This entry is about one T cell receptor (beta chain). Its target is unknown. The data originate from a study of shared clonotypes between healthy human individuals. General study points: The sole specimen, blood, was sampled, and tissue repertoires likely differ.

The length of the CDR3 is 13 residues. CDR1 is MNHEY, CDR2 SMNVEV, per germline (reference sequence). V was shortened by 2 bases and J by 3 bases, with 2 bases between the two germline ends. Donors had no recently reported acute infections or vaccinations and were HIV-negative. Ten immunoSEQ deep assay plates served to sequence unsorted PBMC DNA. Profiling relied on immunoSEQ multiplex PCR, and the TCRdb table lists in-frame clones only, not all of them. The sample lists nearly 500,000 clones, 76% seen once, with around 13% in the top ten. The receptor's source is a middle-aged woman in good health. Some clones in this sample may be carry-over from other donors' samples. The sequencing input was PBMCs. The chain employs TRBV27 and TRBJ2-6; no reliable D call. CDR3 amino acids: CASSLVGANVLTF. The CDR3 nucleotides read TGTGCCAGCAGTTTAGTTGGGGCCAACGTCCTGACTTTC.